The 20 T cell receptor beta chains below were found in one sample sequenced in a study of T cells in Graves' hyperthyroidism and ophthalmopathy. What was amplified from RNA transcripts were TCR beta CDR3 regions. With the HTBI primer set, the TCR CDR3 went through a first round of RT-PCR. TCRdb independently ran MiXCR on the multiplex PCR reads; one entry per CDR3 protein. The table includes approximately 480,000 distinct CDR3 sequences, less than 25% detected once. The sequencing sample was made of blood. These receptors came from a man aged 18 to 30 with Graves' hyperthyroidism.

This clonotype was counted ten times or more. This chain uses TRBV12-3 or TRBV12-4 with TRBJ2-5; a possible D gene is TRBD1 (6 bases). The V and J ends lost 6 bases and 7 bases respectively, with 18 bases between them. CDR3 length equals 14 residues. As DNA, the CDR3 is TGTGCCAGCAGACTATCCGAGGGGGTCGGGACCCAGTACTTC. Translating gives CASRLSEGVGTQYF.

This clonotype was counted ten times or more. The rearrangement links TRBV30 to TRBJ1-2; 9 positions match TRBD1. This CDR3 has 14 amino acids. CDR1 GTSNPN and CDR2 SVGIG come from the germline V gene (reference sequence). The junction had 12 bases not matched to a gene; V was cut back by 8 bases and J by 5 bases. Here the CDR3 DNA reads TGTGCCAGCGGGACAGGGAATGTAGTATATGGCTACACCTTC. It specifies CASGTGNVVYGYTF.

This clonotype was counted only a few times. The V gene is TRBV28, the J gene TRBJ2-5; D might be TRBD1 (6 bases). V was pared by 8 bases and J by 0 bases, with 7 bases between. Germline V lookup: CDR1 MDHEN, CDR2 SYDVKM. CDR3 length: 12 residues. This CDR3 is CASGQNQETQYF. The CDR3 nucleotides read TGTGCCAGCGGACAGAACCAAGAGACCCAGTACTTC.

This clonotype came up many times. The chain carries TRBV30 and TRBJ1-2; no definite D call. Deletions cut 3 bases from V and 7 bases from J, with 21 bases between. Germline-derived CDR1 and CDR2 are GTSNPN and SVGIG (reference sequence). The CDR3 has 15 amino acids. CDR3 nucleotide sequence: TGTGCCTGGAGCGCGAACGGCGCAGGTATAGGTGGCTACACCTTC. Encoded protein: CAWSANGAGIGGYTF.

The chain combines TRBV6-1 with TRBJ1-2; no clear D. The germline V and J ends were trimmed by 0 bases and 4 bases, with 12 bases remaining between them. The CDR3 contains 15 residues. In germline, CDR1 is MNHNS, CDR2 SASEGT. The CDR3 DNA reads TGTGCCAGCAGTGAAGCAGGACGGCCCTTCTATGGCTACACCTTC. Amino acids: CASSEAGRPFYGYTF.

This clonotype was found a few times. The V gene is TRBV20-1, the J gene TRBJ2-5; TRBD2 agrees at 13 bases. Germline lookup yields CDR1 DFQATT and CDR2 SNEGSKA (reference sequence). The CDR3 contains 16 residues. The V segment lost 1 base and the J segment 5 bases; nucleotides outside the gene matches: 7. CDR3: CSARVLLAGGRETQYF. CDR3 in DNA: TGCAGTGCTAGAGTTTTACTAGCGGGAGGGCGGGAGACCCAGTACTTC.

This clonotype was observed many times. The chain carries TRBV12-3 or TRBV12-4 and TRBJ1-5, with D possibly being TRBD1 (6 bases). Trimming shortened V by 7 bases and J by 6 bases, and 13 bases separated the two germline ends. The CDR3 totals 13 residues. The CDR3 sequence: CASTNRDGQPQHF. CDR3 nucleotides: TGTGCCAGCACCAACAGGGACGGTCAGCCCCAGCATTTT.

The table lists this clonotype with a few counts. The chain has TRBV11-1 and TRBJ1-6, with 9 nucleotides matching TRBD1. The CDR3 length is 16 residues. Trimming removed 5 bases from V and 7 bases from J; junction bases left unmatched: 9. Germline V lookup: CDR1 SGHAT, CDR2 FQDESV (reference sequence). In DNA, the CDR3 is TGTGCCAGCAGCCTAACCACAGGGGGCCGGAATTCACCCCTCCACTTT. Translation: CASSLTTGGRNSPLHF.

This clonotype occurred many times. The rearrangement links TRBV12-3 or TRBV12-4 to TRBJ2-7; a possible D gene is TRBD1 (5 bases). CDR3 size: 13 residues. V dropped 5 bases and J dropped 5 bases, with 13 bases sitting between them. The CDR3 sequence: CASSAPTGDEQYF. In DNA, the CDR3 is TGTGCCAGCAGTGCACCCACAGGAGACGAGCAGTACTTC.

This clonotype was seen at least ten times. The V call is TRBV12-5, the J call TRBJ1-1; D gene unclear. Germline loops: CDR1 LGHNT, CDR2 FRNRAP. Between the trimmed V and J ends, which lost 4 bases and 0 bases, there was a span of 12 bases. This CDR3 comprises 15 residues. In DNA form, the CDR3 reads TGTGCTAGTGGTTGGCTACAGTCGATGAACACTGAAGCTTTCTTT. Its translation: CASGWLQSMNTEAFF.

This clonotype was detected many times. V and J are TRBV4-1 and TRBJ1-2; 7 bases agree with TRBD1. Germline loops: CDR1 MGHRA, CDR2 YSYEKL. V was clipped by 3 bases and J by 2 bases; unmatched bases: 12. The CDR3 has 17 residues. This chain's CDR3 is CASSQGVLRDSNYGYTF. CDR3 bases: TGCGCCAGCAGCCAGGGGGTCCTCCGGGACAGCAACTATGGCTACACCTTC.

Only a few counts were recorded for this clonotype. A single base is all that separates this from a far larger clone, so a read error is likely. The chain joins TRBV6-5 to TRBJ2-2; TRBD2 might be the D (5 bases). The CDR3 length is 11 residues. Per germline, CDR1 MNHEY and CDR2 SVGAGI. For the CDR3, the DNA is TGTGCCAGCAGTTACACCGGGGAGCTGTGTTTT. Residues: CASSYTGELCF.

This clonotype was picked up many times. The J gene is TRBJ1-1, the V gene TRBV2; D is unresolved. CDR3 length: 15 residues. V shed 4 bases and J shed 3 bases, with 15 bases lying between them. In germline, CDR1 is SNHLY, CDR2 FYNNEI. The DNA for the CDR3 is TGTGCCAGCAGTGGGGTCTCCCTTAAGGACACTGAAGCTTTCTTT. Translation gives CASSGVSLKDTEAFF.

This chain uses TRBV2 with TRBJ1-1; the D is unclear. Trimming pared 0 bases from V and 1 base from J, leaving 6 bases between. Germline V CDR1 and CDR2: SNHLY, FYNNEI. This CDR3 contains 14 residues. The CDR3 nucleotides are TGTGCCAGCAGTGAAGCGCAGCCGAACACTGAAGCTTTCTTT. Translating gives CASSEAQPNTEAFF.

This clonotype appeared many times. This chain connects TRBV20-1 to TRBJ2-5; D is ambiguous. There are 14 residues in the CDR3. The V end lost 2 bases, the J end lost 1 base, and 11 bases lay between the germline ends. The germline gives CDR1 DFQATT, CDR2 SNEGSKA (reference sequence). This CDR3 is CSARTVETQETQYF. DNA of the CDR3: TGCAGTGCTAGAACTGTGGAGACCCAAGAGACCCAGTACTTC.

This clonotype has a count of ten or more. This rearrangement joins TRBV28 to TRBJ1-1; D is unresolved. Trimming removed 2 bases at V and 1 base at J, with 17 bases between. The CDR3 is 17 residues long. Germline assignment: CDR1 MDHEN and CDR2 SYDVKM. CDR3 protein: CASSLPPPRLTNTEAFF. DNA of the CDR3: TGTGCCAGCAGTTTACCGCCTCCAAGGCTCACGAACACTGAAGCTTTCTTT.

CDR3 sequence (DNA): TGTGCCAGCAGCTTAGCGCATACCGTAAAGGCTGAAGCTTTCTTT. Amino acid sequence: CASSLAHTVKAEAFF. The V and J genes are TRBV11-1 and TRBJ1-1; no clear D. V shed 0 bases and J shed 6 bases, with 14 bases lying between them. The germline CDR1 and CDR2 sequences are SGHAT and FQDESV (reference sequence). The CDR3 contains 15 residues.

This clonotype was detected ten times or more. The J gene is TRBJ2-5, the V gene TRBV24-1; TRBD1 is a possible D gene (6 bases). With 1 base removed from V and 5 bases from J, the gap between germline ends came to 13 bases. CDR3 length: 15 residues. CDR1 is KGHDR and CDR2 is SFDVKD in the germline V gene. In DNA, the CDR3 is TGTGCCACCAGTGATTTTACAGGGACGGGGGAGACCCAGTACTTC. It translates to CATSDFTGTGETQYF.

This clonotype has ten or more counts. The chain joins TRBV4-2 to TRBJ2-5; D uncertain. This CDR3 contains 12 residues. V was pared by 0 bases and J by 3 bases, with 2 bases between. Germline V gives CDR1 LGHNA, CDR2 YNFKEQ. Here the CDR3 reads CASSQDKETQYF. Here the CDR3 DNA reads TGTGCCAGCAGCCAAGATAAAGAGACCCAGTACTTC.

V is TRBV3-1 and J is TRBJ1-1, with TRBD1 as a possible D gene (6 bases). Trimming took off 1 base at V and 5 bases at J, with 20 bases between the two ends. CDR3 length: 17 residues. Germline values: CDR1 LGHDT, CDR2 YNNKEL (reference sequence). In DNA, the CDR3 is TGTGCCAGCAGCCAAGGGGTCCACAGGGTCTCGGGGACTGAAGCTTTCTTT. Amino acid sequence: CASSQGVHRVSGTEAFF.